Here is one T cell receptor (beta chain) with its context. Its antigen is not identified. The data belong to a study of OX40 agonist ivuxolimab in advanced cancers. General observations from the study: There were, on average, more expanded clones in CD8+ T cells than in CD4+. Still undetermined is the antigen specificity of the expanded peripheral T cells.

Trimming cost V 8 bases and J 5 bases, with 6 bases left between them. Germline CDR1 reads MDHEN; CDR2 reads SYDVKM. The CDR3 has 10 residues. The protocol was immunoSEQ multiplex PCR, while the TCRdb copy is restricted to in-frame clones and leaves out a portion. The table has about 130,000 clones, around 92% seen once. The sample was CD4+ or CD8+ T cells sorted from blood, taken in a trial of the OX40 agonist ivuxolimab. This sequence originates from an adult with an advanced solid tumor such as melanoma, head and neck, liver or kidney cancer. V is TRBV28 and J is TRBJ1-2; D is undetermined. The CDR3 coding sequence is TGTGCCAGCTTTTCATATGGCTACACCTTC. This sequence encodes CASFSYGYTF.